These T cell receptor beta chains were read from a single sample in a study of T cells in localized non-small cell lung cancer. The assay was immunoSEQ multiplex PCR, and TCRdb's table has in-frame clones only and misses some. The sample has around 3,600 clones, about 22% seen once. The sequencing here drew on lung tumor tissue, taken before any cancer treatment. These receptors were taken from a man aged 18-55 years with stage II lung adenocarcinoma. Both conserved end residues are part of each CDR3. The D gene is left open where the match is weak. Size is stated for part of the rows, as once, few or many counts, or as a class when the clone is expanded.

v_call: TRBV11-3; clone_size: NA; d_call: NA; j_call: TRBJ2-7; cdr3_aa: CASSLDPPGGLVYEQYF; cdr3_nt: TGTGCCAGCAGCTTGGACCCCCCGGGGGGCCTGGTCTACGAGCAGTACTTC
v_call: TRBV10-2; clone_size: NA; d_call: TRBD2; j_call: TRBJ2-7; cdr3_aa: CASSDTSGGSGSPRNF; cdr3_nt: TGCGCCAGCAGTGATACTAGCGGGGGGTCGGGGTCCCCTCGGAACTTC
v_call: TRBV28; clone_size: few; d_call: NA; j_call: TRBJ2-2; cdr3_aa: CASSRRPGFLNTGELFF; cdr3_nt: TGTGCCAGCAGTCGTCGCCCGGGATTCTTGAACACCGGGGAGCTGTTTTTT
v_call: TRBV11-3; clone_size: medium-sized; d_call: NA; j_call: TRBJ1-1; cdr3_aa: CASSLDPGSSTEAFF; cdr3_nt: TGTGCCAGCAGCTTAGACCCAGGGTCTTCCACTGAAGCTTTCTTT
v_call: TRBV9; clone_size: medium-sized; d_call: TRBD1; j_call: TRBJ2-7; cdr3_aa: CASSEVQGAGEQYF; cdr3_nt: TGTGCCAGCAGTGAAGTACAGGGGGCGGGTGAGCAGTACTTC
v_call: TRBV6-8; clone_size: medium-sized; d_call: TRBD1; j_call: TRBJ2-2; cdr3_aa: CASSLTGGKTGELFF; cdr3_nt: TGTGCCAGCAGTCTGACAGGGGGCAAAACCGGGGAGCTGTTTTTT
v_call: TRBV18; clone_size: NA; d_call: NA; j_call: TRBJ1-2; cdr3_aa: CASSPSPLEAANYGYTF; cdr3_nt: TGTGCCAGCTCACCGTCCCCTTTGGAGGCCGCCAACTATGGCTACACCTTC
v_call: TRBV25-1; clone_size: NA; d_call: TRBD2; j_call: TRBJ2-3; cdr3_aa: CASSGAGGRIDTQYF; cdr3_nt: TGTGCCAGCAGTGGAGCGGGGGGGCGAATAGATACGCAGTATTTT
v_call: TRBV18; clone_size: once; d_call: NA; j_call: TRBJ2-5; cdr3_aa: CASSRATGSETQYF; cdr3_nt: TGTGCCAGCTCCCGAGCTACAGGGTCAGAGACCCAGTACTTC
v_call: TRBV28; clone_size: NA; d_call: NA; j_call: TRBJ1-5; cdr3_aa: CASREPGTGNQPQHF; cdr3_nt: TGTGCCAGCAGGGAGCCTGGGACGGGAAATCAGCCCCAGCATTTT
v_call: TRBV9; clone_size: few; d_call: TRBD1; j_call: TRBJ1-2; cdr3_aa: CASSVTGWDTGGRGYTF; cdr3_nt: TGTGCCAGCAGCGTAACCGGCTGGGATACAGGGGGCCGTGGCTACACCTTC
v_call: TRBV6-8; clone_size: few; d_call: NA; j_call: TRBJ2-2; cdr3_aa: CASSYRVPGGELFF; cdr3_nt: TGTGCCAGCAGTTACAGGGTTCCGGGCGGGGAGCTGTTTTTT
v_call: TRBV9; clone_size: NA; d_call: TRBD1; j_call: TRBJ2-5; cdr3_aa: CASSRQGEETQYF; cdr3_nt: TGTGCCAGCAGCCGACAGGGGGAAGAGACCCAGTACTTC
v_call: TRBV11-3; clone_size: medium-sized; d_call: TRBD2; j_call: TRBJ2-3; cdr3_aa: CASSPSERGGDTQYF; cdr3_nt: TGTGCCAGCAGCCCCTCTGAGCGGGGGGGGGATACGCAGTATTTT
v_call: TRBV6-8; clone_size: few; d_call: NA; j_call: TRBJ2-7; cdr3_aa: CASSYSSAKGIYEQYF; cdr3_nt: TGTGCCAGCAGTTACTCGTCGGCAAAGGGGATTTACGAGCAGTACTTC
v_call: TRBV10-3; clone_size: few; d_call: NA; j_call: TRBJ2-3; cdr3_aa: CASGRDAEDTQYF; cdr3_nt: TGTGCCAGCGGACGGGACGCCGAAGATACGCAGTATTTT
v_call: TRBV6-8; clone_size: few; d_call: TRBD1; j_call: TRBJ1-1; cdr3_aa: CASSNRQGWAWNTEAFF; cdr3_nt: TGTGCCAGCAGTAACAGACAGGGTTGGGCGTGGAACACTGAAGCTTTCTTT
v_call: TRBV9; clone_size: medium-sized; d_call: TRBD2; j_call: TRBJ2-3; cdr3_aa: CASSAGGLAFTDTQYF; cdr3_nt: TGTGCCAGCAGCGCCGGGGGACTAGCCTTCACAGATACGCAGTATTTT
v_call: TRBV27; clone_size: NA; d_call: NA; j_call: TRBJ1-3; cdr3_aa: CASSQRQSGAGNTIYF; cdr3_nt: TGTGCCAGCAGTCAGAGACAGAGCGGGGCTGGAAACACCATATATTTT
v_call: TRBV28; clone_size: NA; d_call: NA; j_call: TRBJ1-4; cdr3_aa: CASSLGNRREKLFF; cdr3_nt: TGTGCCAGCAGTTTAGGGAACAGAAGAGAAAAACTGTTTTTT
v_call: TRBV12-5; clone_size: NA; d_call: TRBD1; j_call: TRBJ1-4; cdr3_aa: CATRQGGEKLFF; cdr3_nt: TGTGCCACCAGACAGGGAGGGGAAAAACTGTTTTTT
v_call: TRBV12-2; clone_size: NA; d_call: NA; j_call: TRBJ2-3; cdr3_aa: CASRLGSLAGGLYTDTQYF; cdr3_nt: TGTGCAAGTCGCTTAGGAAGCCTAGCGGGGGGTCTTTACACAGATACGCAGTATTTT
v_call: TRBV6-8; clone_size: few; d_call: TRBD1; j_call: TRBJ1-5; cdr3_aa: CASRIVTGFGNQPQHF; cdr3_nt: TGTGCCAGCAGAATAGTGACAGGGTTCGGGAATCAGCCCCAGCATTTT
v_call: TRBV6-8; clone_size: medium-sized; d_call: NA; j_call: TRBJ1-5; cdr3_aa: CASSYGIPGAAQHF; cdr3_nt: TGTGCCAGCAGTTACGGGATCCCAGGGGCAGCCCAGCATTTT
v_call: TRBV2; clone_size: NA; d_call: TRBD1; j_call: TRBJ2-7; cdr3_aa: CASSGGTGFYEQYF; cdr3_nt: TGTGCCAGCAGCGGAGGGACAGGTTTCTACGAGCAGTACTTC
v_call: TRBV2; clone_size: few; d_call: NA; j_call: TRBJ1-3; cdr3_aa: CASKSGEGGNTIYF; cdr3_nt: TGTGCCTCAAAATCGGGAGAGGGTGGAAACACCATATATTTT
v_call: TRBV19; clone_size: NA; d_call: NA; j_call: TRBJ1-6; cdr3_aa: CASCSGQQNSPLHF; cdr3_nt: TGTGCCAGTTGTTCTGGACAGCAAAATTCACCCCTCCACTTT
v_call: TRBV25-1; clone_size: few; d_call: NA; j_call: TRBJ1-1; cdr3_aa: CATSIGNTEAFF; cdr3_nt: TGTGCCACCAGTATAGGGAACACTGAAGCTTTCTTT